Shown below are 6 T cell receptor beta chains from a single sample sequenced in a study of cytomegalovirus exposure and HLA in healthy donors. The PCR ran on 60 Vbeta and 13 Jbeta primers. Assay used: immunoSEQ multiplex PCR; TCRdb lists only in-frame clones, some missing. This sample's clone table lists some 150,000 clones. Sequencing used PBMCs. These TCRs come from a young woman in good health and CMV-seropositive.

This chain joins TRBV18 and TRBJ1-2, with D unresolved. CDR3 length equals 15 residues. The germline CDR1 and CDR2 sequences are KGHSH and LQKENI. Deletions cut 2 bases from V and 2 bases from J, with 12 bases between. The CDR3 nucleotides read TGTGCCAGCTCACCAAAGGAAGAGGGAAACTATGGCTACACCTTC. As protein: CASSPKEEGNYGYTF.

This chain joins TRBV6-4 and TRBJ2-1; 11 nucleotides line up with TRBD2. The CDR3 is 15 residues long. With 3 bases clipped from V and 3 bases from J, the junction kept 1 base outside the gene matches. Looked up from germline, CDR1 is MRHNA and CDR2 is SNTAGT. The CDR3 DNA sequence: TGTGCCAGCAGTGAACTAGCGGGGGACTACAATGAGCAGTTCTTC. Its translation is CASSELAGDYNEQFF.

The chain employs TRBV7-9 and TRBJ1-2; 8 bases map to TRBD1. CDR1 SEHNR and CDR2 FQNEAQ come from the germline V gene (reference sequence). The CDR3 is 15 residues long. Trimming cost V 8 bases and J 3 bases; bases outside gene matches: 11. CDR3 amino acids: CASYDSGGGDYGYTF. The CDR3 DNA reads TGTGCCAGCTATGACTCAGGGGGCGGGGACTATGGCTACACCTTC.

The chain carries TRBV7-2 and TRBJ1-1, with D possibly being TRBD1 (5 bases). The V end lost 5 bases, the J end lost 7 bases, and 17 bases lay between the germline ends. The germline CDR1 and CDR2 sequences are SGHTA and FQGNSA. The CDR3 consists of 14 residues. DNA for the CDR3: TGTGCCAGCAGCGCCACCGTTCCGGGGGGTGAAGCTTTCTTT. Its translation: CASSATVPGGEAFF.

For this clone: One junction end disagrees with the germline gene, perhaps due to a read error. V and J are TRBV7-9 and TRBJ2-5; a weak D match, TRBD2 (5 bases). Germline-derived CDR1 and CDR2 are SEHNR and FQNEAQ (reference sequence). The CDR3 has 12 residues. The chain's CDR3 is CCSGNKEETQYF. CDR3 DNA: TGCTGTTCCGGGAACAAAGAGGAGACCCAGTACTTC.

The CDR3 DNA reads TGTGCCAGCAGTGTCAGGGTCAGGGATTCACCCCTCCACTTT. Protein product: CASSVRVRDSPLHF. The chain has TRBV6-5 and TRBJ1-6; tentatively, D is TRBD1 (5 bases). CDR3 size: 14 residues. Germline values: CDR1 MNHEY, CDR2 SVGAGI. V was clipped by 5 bases and J by 8 bases, with 13 bases between them.